Following are 24 T cell receptor beta chains from one sample sequenced in a study of blood T cell repertoires in COVID-19. The data were produced by immunoSEQ multiplex PCR, yet TCRdb's version contains in-frame clones alone and is incomplete. Of hundreds of thousands of clones listed, about 90% are singletons. Sequencing used peripheral blood. Source of these receptors: a man aged 18-30 years with active or convalescent COVID-19.

The chain joins TRBV5-1 to TRBJ1-1; a possible D gene is TRBD1 (6 bases). V was trimmed by 4 bases and J by 6 bases, leaving 16 bases between them. CDR1 is SGHRS, CDR2 YFSETQ, per germline. CDR3 length: 14 residues. CDR3 nucleotides: TGCGCCAGCAGCCGCGAGCAGGGGTTGCCTGAAGCTTTCTTT. Its protein is CASSREQGLPEAFF.

In its sample, this clone was seen once. The chain employs TRBV4-3 and TRBJ1-1, with 8 bases fitting TRBD1. CDR3 size: 15 residues. The germline gives CDR1 LGHNA, CDR2 YSLEER. Trimming at V came to 3 bases and at J to 4 bases, leaving 7 bases not matched to a gene. CDR3 residues: CASSQVQGVVTEAFF. The CDR3 DNA sequence: TGCGCCAGCAGCCAGGTACAGGGGGTTGTCACTGAAGCTTTCTTT.

The gene calls are TRBV6-5 and TRBJ1-5, with 8 bases lining up with TRBD1. Germline trimming cut 8 bases from V and 5 bases from J; bases unmatched to any gene: 8. The CDR3 is 14 amino acids. CDR1 and CDR2 (germline): MNHEY, SVGAGI. The DNA of the CDR3 is TGTGCCAGCGGCATGACAGGGGTCGATCAGCCCCAGCATTTT. This codes for CASGMTGVDQPQHF.

The gene calls are TRBV2 and TRBJ1-1; no firm D call. Germline-derived CDR1 and CDR2 are SNHLY and FYNNEI. The CDR3 is 13 residues long. Trimming cost V 8 bases and J 3 bases, with 13 bases left between them. CDR3 coding DNA: TGTGCCAGCGGGAGGTCTTCATACACTGAAGCTTTCTTT. It translates to CASGRSSYTEAFF. The full variable domain, rest sourced from reference TRBV2 and TRBJ1-1, is EPEVTQTPSHQVTQMGQEVILRCVPISNHLYFYWYRQILGQKVEFLVSFYNNEISEKSEIFDDQFSVERPDGSNFTLKIRSTKLEDSAMYFCASGRSSYTEAFFGQGTRLTVV.

The chain is built from TRBV9 and TRBJ2-1, with 10 positions matching TRBD2. The V gene end was trimmed by 3 bases and the J gene end by 6 bases; junction bases not matched to a gene: 9. This CDR3 has 16 residues. The V gene's germline CDR1 is SGDLS and CDR2 YYNGEE. The CDR3 spells CASSAPGLAFGNEQFF. CDR3 nucleotide sequence: TGTGCCAGCAGCGCTCCGGGACTAGCGTTCGGCAATGAGCAGTTCTTC.

The chain employs TRBV4-1 and TRBJ1-2; 10 bases are a match to TRBD1. CDR3 length equals 15 residues. V trimming: 0 bases; J trimming: 7 bases; junction bases outside the gene matches: 5. The germline CDR1 and CDR2 sequences are MGHRA and YSYEKL. CDR3 in amino acids: CASSQDSGQGVGYTF. The CDR3 DNA reads as TGCGCCAGCAGCCAAGATTCAGGACAGGGGGTTGGCTACACCTTC.

The V call is TRBV15, the J call TRBJ2-1; 9 bases are a match to TRBD1. V trimming: 5 bases; J trimming: 3 bases; junction bases outside the gene matches: 5. Germline V gene data show CDR1 as LNHNV and CDR2 as YYDKDF (reference sequence). This CDR3 is built from 15 residues. CDR3 sequence reads: CATSLWDRVYNEQFF. As DNA, the CDR3 is TGTGCCACCAGCCTCTGGGACAGGGTCTACAATGAGCAGTTCTTC.

This clone was observed a single time. This chain uses TRBV27 with TRBJ1-5; tentatively, D is TRBD1 (5 bases). The CDR3 runs to 15 residues. Germline V gene sequence: CDR1 MNHEY, CDR2 SMNVEV (reference sequence). The V end was cut by 8 bases, the J end by 2 bases, with 16 bases between. CDR3 sequence reads: CASCMTGVGNQPQHF. Here the CDR3 DNA reads TGTGCCAGCTGTATGACGGGGGTTGGCAATCAGCCCCAGCATTTT.

V usage is TRBV5-5 and J usage is TRBJ1-2, with 11 nucleotides matching TRBD1. CDR3 length equals 15 residues. With V trimmed by 2 bases and J by 7 bases, 7 bases remained unmatched. CDR1 and CDR2 from the germline V gene are SGHKS and YYEKEE (reference sequence). For the CDR3, the DNA is TGTGCCAGCAGCTTCCAAGGACAGGGGGCATCTGGCTACACCTTC. Protein: CASSFQGQGASGYTF. The full variable domain, in which reference TRBV5-5 and TRBJ1-2 provide the parts outside the CDR3, is DAGVTQSPTHLIKTRGQQVTLRCSPISGHKSVSWYQQVLGQGPQFIFQYYEKEERGRGNFPDRFSARQFPNYSSELNVNALLLGDSALYLCASSFQGQGASGYTFGSGTRLTVV.

The chain links TRBV6-5 to TRBJ2-7; 7 nucleotides line up with TRBD2. CDR3 length equals 15 residues. J was trimmed by 0 bases and V by 6 bases; bases with no gene match: 8. In germline, CDR1 is MNHEY, CDR2 SVGAGI. The DNA of the CDR3 is TGTGCCAGCAGCCCCGTGGGGGAGGGCTCCTACGAGCAGTACTTC. This translates into CASSPVGEGSYEQYF.

This chain links TRBV27 with TRBJ2-7; 7 bases line up with TRBD1. The CDR3 length is 13 residues. Per the germline V gene, CDR1 is MNHEY and CDR2 is SMNVEV (reference sequence). V lost 6 bases to trimming and J lost 2 bases; unmatched junction nucleotides: 4. CDR3 sequence: CASRPTGTYEQYF. The CDR3 DNA sequence: TGTGCCAGCAGACCGACAGGGACCTACGAGCAGTACTTC.

V usage is TRBV11-3 and J usage is TRBJ2-5; 10 bases are shared with TRBD2. This CDR3 comprises 13 residues. Germline values: CDR1 SGHNT, CDR2 YENEEA. After removal of 5 bases from V and 5 bases from J, the junction contained 2 bases not matched to a gene. The CDR3 nucleotides read TGTGCCAGCAGCCAGCGGGAGGGGGAGACCCAGTACTTC. Protein product: CASSQREGETQYF.

This clone was recorded only once. CDR3 residues: CSVVPDRGAFF. In DNA form, the CDR3 reads TGCAGCGTTGTGCCGGACAGGGGAGCTTTCTTT. V is TRBV29-1 and J is TRBJ1-1; the match to TRBD1 covers 9 bases. The CDR3 spans 11 residues. Trimming removed 4 bases from V and 10 bases from J; junction bases left unmatched: 4. The germline V gene has CDR1 SQVTM and CDR2 ANQGSEA. The variable domain in full, completed from reference TRBV29-1 and TRBJ1-1, reads SAVISQKPSRDICQRGTSLTIQCQVDSQVTMMFWYRQQPGQSLTLIATANQGSEATYESGFVIDKFPISRPNLTFSTLTVSNMSPEDSSIYLCSVVPDRGAFFGQGTRLTVV.

The gene calls are TRBV9 and TRBJ1-1, with a weak D call TRBD1 (5 bases). Looked up from germline, CDR1 is SGDLS and CDR2 is YYNGEE. This CDR3 is 14 amino acids long. The V end lost 0 bases, the J end lost 4 bases, and 10 bases lay between the germline ends. The CDR3 nucleotides are TGTGCCAGCAGCGTAGTTCAGGGAAGCACTGAAGCTTTCTTT. Amino acids: CASSVVQGSTEAFF.

The chain carries TRBV10-3 and TRBJ1-1; 8 bases line up with TRBD1. In germline, CDR1 is ENHRY, CDR2 SYGVKD. V shed 10 bases and J 0 bases; nucleotides not matched to a gene: 4. The CDR3 spans 13 residues. The CDR3 loop is CATNRGMNTEAFF. In DNA, the CDR3 is TGTGCCACTAACAGGGGGATGAACACTGAAGCTTTCTTT.

The chain combines TRBV14 with TRBJ2-1, with D hard to call. Between the trimmed V and J ends, which lost 3 bases and 5 bases, there was a span of 17 bases. The CDR3 covers 16 residues. CDR1 SGHDN and CDR2 FVKESK come from the germline V gene. The CDR3 is CASSHLDGYYHNEQFF. In DNA, the CDR3 is TGTGCCAGCAGCCACCTAGACGGATACTACCACAATGAGCAGTTCTTC. Using reference TRBV14 and TRBJ2-1 for the parts outside the CDR3, the full variable domain is EAGVTQFPSHSVIEKGQTVTLRCDPISGHDNLYWYRRVMGKEIKFLLHFVKESKQDESGMPNNRFLAERTGGTYSTLKVQPAELEDSGVYFCASSHLDGYYHNEQFFGPGTRLTVL.

J is TRBJ2-1 and V is TRBV27; 11 bases are shared with TRBD2. V lost 5 bases and J lost 5; bases outside the gene matches: 8. The CDR3 totals 16 residues. The germline gives CDR1 MNHEY, CDR2 SMNVEV (reference sequence). The CDR3 sequence: CASSKGTSGPNNEQFF. The DNA for the CDR3 is TGTGCCAGCAGTAAAGGGACTAGCGGCCCGAACAATGAGCAGTTCTTC.

The rearrangement joins TRBV5-5 to TRBJ1-1; D not resolved. Trimming took 5 bases from V and 2 from J, leaving 19 bases between them. The CDR3 is 16 amino acids. CDR1 and CDR2 (germline): SGHKS, YYEKEE (reference sequence). The CDR3 region has the DNA TGTGCCAGCAGGCCGTTCCCTGGCCCCGCTAACACTGAAGCTTTCTTT. Protein: CASRPFPGPANTEAFF.

The rearrangement links TRBV10-2 to TRBJ2-7, with D perhaps matching TRBD2 (6 bases). CDR1 and CDR2 from the germline V gene are WSHSY and SAAADI. The ends were cut back, 6 bases at V and 2 bases at J, with 11 bases in the middle. The CDR3 has 13 amino acids. CDR3 sequence: CASSTGTPYEQYF. DNA for the CDR3: TGCGCCAGCAGCACCGGGACTCCCTACGAGCAGTACTTC.

This clone was detected a few times. The chain joins TRBV14 to TRBJ2-3, with 7 bases identical to TRBD2. In germline, CDR1 is SGHDN, CDR2 FVKESK. CDR3 size: 12 residues. V was clipped by 4 bases and J by 5 bases; unmatched bases: 0. The DNA for the CDR3 is TGTGCCAGCAGCCCGGGGGGAGATACGCAGTATTTT. Translating gives CASSPGGDTQYF. The full variable domain, its missing parts supplied by reference TRBV14 and TRBJ2-3, is EAGVTQFPSHSVIEKGQTVTLRCDPISGHDNLYWYRRVMGKEIKFLLHFVKESKQDESGMPNNRFLAERTGGTYSTLKVQPAELEDSGVYFCASSPGGDTQYFGPGTRLTVL.

The chain has TRBV9 and TRBJ1-1; 10 nucleotides line up with TRBD1. J was trimmed by 5 bases and V by 2 bases; bases with no gene match: 6. CDR1 and CDR2 from the germline V gene are SGDLS and YYNGEE. CDR3 length: 15 residues. The CDR3 DNA reads TGTGCCAGCAGCGTCGGGACAGGGGAGGAGACTGAAGCTTTCTTT. Translated, it gives CASSVGTGEETEAFF.

The CDR3 DNA sequence: TGTGCCAGCAGCGGCTGGGACAGGAGACTCACAGATACGCAGTATTTT. Amino acid sequence: CASSGWDRRLTDTQYF. The genes are TRBV5-4 and TRBJ2-3; 8 bases fit TRBD1. The V segment lost 4 bases and the J segment 2 bases; nucleotides outside the gene matches: 9. CDR1 SGHNT and CDR2 YYREEE come from the germline V gene (reference sequence). The CDR3 loop spans 16 amino acids.

The chain is built from TRBV19 and TRBJ2-3; the match to TRBD2 covers 11 bases. Germline V gives CDR1 LNHDA, CDR2 SQIVND (reference sequence). V lost 4 bases, J lost 3 bases, and 3 bases stayed unmatched. The CDR3 is made up of 15 amino acids. CDR3 amino acids: CASSTIAGGTDTQYF. In DNA form, the CDR3 reads TGTGCCAGTAGTACGATAGCGGGGGGGACAGATACGCAGTATTTT. The full variable domain, rest sourced from reference TRBV19 and TRBJ2-3, is DGGITQSPKYLFRKEGQNVTLSCEQNLNHDAMYWYRQDPGQGLRLIYYSQIVNDFQKGDIAEGYSVSREKKESFPLTVTSAQKNPTAFYLCASSTIAGGTDTQYFGPGTRLTVL.

This clone was picked up one time. This chain joins TRBV6-6 and TRBJ1-6, with TRBD1 matching over 8 bases. The germline CDR1 and CDR2 sequences are MNHNY and SVGAGI (reference sequence). J gave up 9 bases and V 5 bases, and 18 bases lay outside the gene matches. The CDR3 is 18 amino acids. The CDR3 loop reads CASSPTKTGGSEVSPLHF. CDR3 DNA sequence: TGTGCCAGCAGTCCTACGAAAACAGGGGGAAGTGAGGTTTCACCCCTCCACTTT.